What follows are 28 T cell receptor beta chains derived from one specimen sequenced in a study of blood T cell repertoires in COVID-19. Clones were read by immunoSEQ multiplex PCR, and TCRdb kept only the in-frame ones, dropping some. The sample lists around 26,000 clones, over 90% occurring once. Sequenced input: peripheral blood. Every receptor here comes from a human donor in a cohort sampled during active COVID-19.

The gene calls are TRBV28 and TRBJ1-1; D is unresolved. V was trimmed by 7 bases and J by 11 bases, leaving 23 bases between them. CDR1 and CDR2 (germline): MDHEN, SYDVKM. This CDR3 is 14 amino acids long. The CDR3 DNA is TGTGCCAGCACGGGGTCCAGCCCGTTATTGCGCGCTTTCTTT. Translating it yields CASTGSSPLLRAFF.

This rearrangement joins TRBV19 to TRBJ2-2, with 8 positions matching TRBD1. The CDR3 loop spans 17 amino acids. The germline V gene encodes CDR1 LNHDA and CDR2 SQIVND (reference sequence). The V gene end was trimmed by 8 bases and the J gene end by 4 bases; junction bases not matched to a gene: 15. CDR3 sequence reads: CASWDPGQAGGTGELFF. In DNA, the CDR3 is TGTGCCAGTTGGGACCCGGGACAGGCTGGAGGCACCGGGGAGCTGTTTTTT.

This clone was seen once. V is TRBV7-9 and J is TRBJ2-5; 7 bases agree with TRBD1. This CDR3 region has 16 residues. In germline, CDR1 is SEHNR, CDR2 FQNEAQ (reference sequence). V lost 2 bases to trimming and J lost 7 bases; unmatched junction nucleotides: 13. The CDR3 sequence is CASSLSSDRVSGTQYF. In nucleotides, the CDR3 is TGTGCCAGCAGCTTAAGCTCCGACAGGGTATCCGGGACCCAGTACTTC.

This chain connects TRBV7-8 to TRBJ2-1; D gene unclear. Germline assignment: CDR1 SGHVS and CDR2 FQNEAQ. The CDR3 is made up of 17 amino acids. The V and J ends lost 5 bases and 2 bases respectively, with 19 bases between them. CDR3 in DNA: TGTGCCAGCAGCCCTCAGCAGGTGTATACCCCCTACAATGAGCAGTTCTTC. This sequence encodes CASSPQQVYTPYNEQFF.

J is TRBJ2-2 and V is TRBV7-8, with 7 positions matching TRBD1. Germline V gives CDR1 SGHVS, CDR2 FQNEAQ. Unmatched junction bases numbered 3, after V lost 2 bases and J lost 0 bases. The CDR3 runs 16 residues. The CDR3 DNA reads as TGTGCCAGCAGCTTATATGGACAGGCGAACACCGGGGAGCTGTTTTTT. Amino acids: CASSLYGQANTGELFF.

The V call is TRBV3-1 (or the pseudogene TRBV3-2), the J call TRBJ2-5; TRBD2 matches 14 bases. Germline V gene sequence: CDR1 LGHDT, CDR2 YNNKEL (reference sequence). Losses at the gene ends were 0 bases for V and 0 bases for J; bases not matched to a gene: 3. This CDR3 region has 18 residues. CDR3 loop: CASSQDRLAGGYQETQYF. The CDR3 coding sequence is TGTGCCAGCAGCCAAGATCGACTAGCGGGAGGGTACCAAGAGACCCAGTACTTC.

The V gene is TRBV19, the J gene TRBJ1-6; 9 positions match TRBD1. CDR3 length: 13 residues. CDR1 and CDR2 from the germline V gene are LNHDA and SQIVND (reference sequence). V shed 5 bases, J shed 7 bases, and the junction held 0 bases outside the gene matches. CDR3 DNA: TGTGCCAGTAGTGACAGGGGGAATTCACCCCTCCACTTT. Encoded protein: CASSDRGNSPLHF.

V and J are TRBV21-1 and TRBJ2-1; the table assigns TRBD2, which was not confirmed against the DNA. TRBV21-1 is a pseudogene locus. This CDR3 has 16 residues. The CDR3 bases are TGTGCCAGCAGCAAGCCCAGCGGGAGGACCTACAATGAGCAGTTCTTC. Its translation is CASSKPSGRTYNEQFF.

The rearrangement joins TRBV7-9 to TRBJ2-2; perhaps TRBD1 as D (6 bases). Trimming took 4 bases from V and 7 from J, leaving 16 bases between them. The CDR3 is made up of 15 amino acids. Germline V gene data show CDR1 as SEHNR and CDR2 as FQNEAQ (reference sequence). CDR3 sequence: CASSSLGGGDGELFF. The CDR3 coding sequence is TGTGCCAGCAGCTCCCTGGGTGGGGGCGACGGGGAGCTGTTTTTT. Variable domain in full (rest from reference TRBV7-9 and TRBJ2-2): DTGVSQNPRHKITKRGQNVTFRCDPISEHNRLYWYRQTLGQGPEFLTYFQNEAQLEKSRLLSDRFSAERPKGSFSTLEIQRTEQGDSAMYLCASSSLGGGDGELFFGEGSRLTVL.

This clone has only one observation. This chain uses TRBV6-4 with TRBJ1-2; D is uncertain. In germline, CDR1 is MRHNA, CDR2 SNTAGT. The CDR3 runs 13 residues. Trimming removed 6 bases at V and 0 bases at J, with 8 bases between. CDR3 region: CASSLEANYGYTF. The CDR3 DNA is TGTGCCAGCAGCCTCGAGGCTAACTATGGCTACACCTTC.

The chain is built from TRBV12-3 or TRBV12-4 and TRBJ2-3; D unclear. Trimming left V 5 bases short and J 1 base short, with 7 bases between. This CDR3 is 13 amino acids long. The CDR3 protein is CASSVGGTDTQYF. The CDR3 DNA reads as TGTGCCAGCAGTGTCGGAGGCACAGATACGCAGTATTTT.

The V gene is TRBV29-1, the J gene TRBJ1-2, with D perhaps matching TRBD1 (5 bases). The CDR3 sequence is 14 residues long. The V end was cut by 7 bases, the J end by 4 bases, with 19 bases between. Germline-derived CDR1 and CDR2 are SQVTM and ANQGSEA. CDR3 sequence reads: CSAAMDILTYGYTF. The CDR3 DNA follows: TGCAGCGCCGCCATGGACATTCTCACCTATGGCTACACCTTC.

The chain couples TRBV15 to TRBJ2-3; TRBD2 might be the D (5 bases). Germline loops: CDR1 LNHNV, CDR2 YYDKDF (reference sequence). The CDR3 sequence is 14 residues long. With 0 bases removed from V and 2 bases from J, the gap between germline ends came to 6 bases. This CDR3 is CATSRERDTDTQYF. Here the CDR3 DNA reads TGTGCCACCAGCAGAGAACGGGACACAGATACGCAGTATTTT.

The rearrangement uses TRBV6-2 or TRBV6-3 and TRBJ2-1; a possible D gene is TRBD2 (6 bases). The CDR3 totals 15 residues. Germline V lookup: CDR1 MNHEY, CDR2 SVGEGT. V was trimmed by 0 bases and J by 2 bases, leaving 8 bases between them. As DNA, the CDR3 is TGTGCCAGCAGTTACTCACTAGCCCCCTACAATGAGCAGTTCTTC. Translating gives CASSYSLAPYNEQFF.

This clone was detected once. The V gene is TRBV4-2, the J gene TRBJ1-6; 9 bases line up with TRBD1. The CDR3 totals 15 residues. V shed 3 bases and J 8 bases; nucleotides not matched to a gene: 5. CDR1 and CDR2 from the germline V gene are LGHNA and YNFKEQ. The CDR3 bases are TGTGCCAGCAGCCATACAGGGGGCGCGGATTCACCCCTCCACTTT. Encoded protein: CASSHTGGADSPLHF.

CDR3 in amino acids: CASSQGVGGQMNTEAFF. Here the CDR3 DNA reads TGTGCCAGCAGCCAAGGAGTGGGGGGGCAGATGAACACTGAAGCTTTCTTT. The chain has TRBV4-2 and TRBJ1-1; tentatively, D is TRBD1 (6 bases). Between the trimmed V and J ends, which lost 1 base and 0 bases, there was a span of 15 bases. Germline V lookup: CDR1 LGHNA, CDR2 YNFKEQ. This CDR3 is 17 amino acids long.

Here the CDR3 reads CASSSHGESREQYF. In DNA, the CDR3 is TGTGCCAGCAGCTCTCATGGAGAATCTCGGGAGCAGTACTTC. The chain carries TRBV11-3 and TRBJ2-7, with D uncertain. CDR1 SGHNT and CDR2 YENEEA come from the germline V gene. This CDR3 has 14 amino acids. The V end lost 4 bases, the J end lost 7 bases, and 17 bases lay between the germline ends.

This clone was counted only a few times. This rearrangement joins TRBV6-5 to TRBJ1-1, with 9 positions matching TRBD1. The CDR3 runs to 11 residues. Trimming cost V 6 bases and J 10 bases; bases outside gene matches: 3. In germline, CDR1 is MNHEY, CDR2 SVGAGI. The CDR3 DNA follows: TGTGCCAGCAGCCGGGGACAGGGAGCTTTCTTT. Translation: CASSRGQGAFF.

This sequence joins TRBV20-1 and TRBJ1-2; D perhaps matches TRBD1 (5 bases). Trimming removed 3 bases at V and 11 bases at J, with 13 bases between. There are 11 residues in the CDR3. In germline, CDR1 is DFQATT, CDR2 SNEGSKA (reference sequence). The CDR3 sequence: CSASPLRGYTF. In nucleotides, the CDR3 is TGCAGTGCTAGTCCCCTGCGGGGGTACACCTTC.

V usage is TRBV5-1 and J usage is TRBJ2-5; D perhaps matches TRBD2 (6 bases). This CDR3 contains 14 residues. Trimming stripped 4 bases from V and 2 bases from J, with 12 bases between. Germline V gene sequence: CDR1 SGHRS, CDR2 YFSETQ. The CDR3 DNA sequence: TGCGCCAGCAGCAAGACGACTAGTCAAGAGACCCAGTACTTC. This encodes CASSKTTSQETQYF.

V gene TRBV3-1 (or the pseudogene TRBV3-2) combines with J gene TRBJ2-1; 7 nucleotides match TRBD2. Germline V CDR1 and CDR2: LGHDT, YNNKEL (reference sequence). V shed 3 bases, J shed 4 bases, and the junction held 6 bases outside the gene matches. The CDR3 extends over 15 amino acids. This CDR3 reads CASSQREKVYNEQFF. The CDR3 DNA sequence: TGTGCCAGCAGCCAGCGGGAGAAAGTGTACAATGAGCAGTTCTTC.

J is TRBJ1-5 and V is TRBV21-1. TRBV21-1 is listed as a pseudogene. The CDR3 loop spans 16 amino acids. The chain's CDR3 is CASSKGPGMSNQPQHF. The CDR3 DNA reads TGTGCCAGCAGCAAAGGTCCGGGAATGAGCAATCAGCCCCAGCATTTT.

The CDR3 nucleotides are TGTGCCAGCAGTGACGCCGGACACATAGACAATGAGCAGTTCTTC. It translates to CASSDAGHIDNEQFF. The gene calls are TRBV25-1 and TRBJ2-1, with a tentative D call TRBD1 (5 bases). Germline V gene sequence: CDR1 MGHDK, CDR2 SYGVNS. The CDR3 loop spans 15 amino acids. Trimming stripped 3 bases from V and 5 bases from J, with 14 bases between.

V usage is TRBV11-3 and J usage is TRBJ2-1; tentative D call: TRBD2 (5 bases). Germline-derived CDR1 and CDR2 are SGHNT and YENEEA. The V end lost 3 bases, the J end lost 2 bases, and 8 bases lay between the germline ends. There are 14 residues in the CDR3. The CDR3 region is CASSLHGTYNEQFF. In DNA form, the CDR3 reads TGTGCCAGCAGCTTGCACGGGACCTACAATGAGCAGTTCTTC.

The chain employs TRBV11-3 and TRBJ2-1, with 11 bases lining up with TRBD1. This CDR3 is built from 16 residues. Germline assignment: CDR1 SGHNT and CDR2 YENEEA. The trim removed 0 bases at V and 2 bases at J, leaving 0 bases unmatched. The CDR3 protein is CASSLEDRGPYNEQFF. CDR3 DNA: TGTGCCAGCAGCTTAGAGGACAGGGGGCCCTACAATGAGCAGTTCTTC.

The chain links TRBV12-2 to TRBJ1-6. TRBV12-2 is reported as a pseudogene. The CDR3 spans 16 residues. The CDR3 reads CASRLGGTSYNSPLHF. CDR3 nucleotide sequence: TGTGCAAGTCGCTTAGGCGGAACCAGTTATAATTCACCCCTCCACTTT.

CDR3 nucleotides: TGTGCCAGCAGCCAAGACATAGGCACAGATACGCAGTATTTT. This codes for CASSQDIGTDTQYF. The chain combines TRBV7-8 with TRBJ2-3; D gene ambiguous. The ends were cut back, 5 bases at V and 1 base at J, with 10 bases in the middle. This CDR3 has 14 residues. In germline, CDR1 is SGHVS, CDR2 FQNEAQ.

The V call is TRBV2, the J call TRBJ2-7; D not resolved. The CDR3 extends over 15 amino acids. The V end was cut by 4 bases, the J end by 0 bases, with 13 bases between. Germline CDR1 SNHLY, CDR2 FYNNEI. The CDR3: CASSGVLESSYEQYF. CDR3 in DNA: TGTGCCAGCAGTGGGGTGCTAGAAAGCTCCTACGAGCAGTACTTC.